This is a list of T cell receptor beta chains from one sample in a study of shared clonotypes between healthy human individuals. Sequencing used immunoSEQ multiplex PCR; TCRdb keeps in-frame clones, though not all of them. The sample yields about 2.4 million clones, 93% seen once. The specimen was naive CD4+ T cells from PBMCs. These receptors were collected from a man between 18 and 35 years old in good health. Some clones in this sample may be carry-over from other donors' samples. Each CDR3 is given with its conserved first and last residue. The order of the fields is V gene, J gene, D gene, clone size, CDR3 DNA, CDR3 protein. A D gene is named only where the DNA matches it firmly. The listing skips clone size in some rows; elsewhere it reads once, few, many or a size class.

v_call: TRBV5-4; j_call: TRBJ2-2; d_call: .; clone_size: .; cdr3_nt: TGTGCCAGCAGCTTGGATTGGATCACCGGGGAGCTGTTTTTT; cdr3_aa: CASSLDWITGELFF
v_call: TRBV5-6; j_call: TRBJ2-2; d_call: TRBD2; clone_size: .; cdr3_nt: TGTGCCAGCAGCTTCCTTCGGACTAGCGGAGAAAACACCGAGGAGCTGTTTTTT; cdr3_aa: CASSFLRTSGENTEELFF
v_call: TRBV15; j_call: TRBJ1-5; d_call: .; clone_size: .; cdr3_nt: TGTGCCACCAGCAGAGAGGGCAGTAGTCCAGATCAGCCCCAGCATTTT; cdr3_aa: CATSREGSSPDQPQHF
v_call: TRBV2; j_call: TRBJ1-3; d_call: .; clone_size: .; cdr3_nt: TGTGCCAGCAGTAGATACAGGGTCTCTGGAAACACCATATATTTT; cdr3_aa: CASSRYRVSGNTIYF
v_call: TRBV29-1; j_call: TRBJ1-2; d_call: TRBD1; clone_size: .; cdr3_nt: TGCAGCGTTAGAGGACAGGGCTATGGCTACACCTTC; cdr3_aa: CSVRGQGYGYTF
v_call: TRBV28; j_call: TRBJ2-5; d_call: .; clone_size: .; cdr3_nt: TGTGCCAGCAGTTCTGCCTTGACTCTAGAGACCCAGTACTTC; cdr3_aa: CASSSALTLETQYF
v_call: TRBV6-4; j_call: TRBJ2-7; d_call: TRBD1; clone_size: .; cdr3_nt: TGTGCCAGCAGTCTAAGGGGACAGCCAAACTACGAGCAGTACTTC; cdr3_aa: CASSLRGQPNYEQYF
v_call: TRBV5-4; j_call: TRBJ2-7; d_call: TRBD2; clone_size: .; cdr3_nt: TGTGCCAGCAGCTTGGGACTAGCCAACGTCGAGCAGTACTTC; cdr3_aa: CASSLGLANVEQYF
v_call: TRBV19; j_call: TRBJ2-1; d_call: TRBD1; clone_size: .; cdr3_nt: TGTGCCAGTAGTTTCGGACAGGGATACGGTGAGCAGTTCTTC; cdr3_aa: CASSFGQGYGEQFF
v_call: TRBV11-2; j_call: TRBJ2-1; d_call: TRBD2; clone_size: once; cdr3_nt: TGTGCCAGCAGCTTAGCTAGCGGGGCGGGGGAGCAGTTCTTC; cdr3_aa: CASSLASGAGEQFF
v_call: TRBV5-4; j_call: TRBJ2-7; d_call: TRBD1; clone_size: .; cdr3_nt: TGTGCCAGCAGCTTGGCGTGGGGACAGGGCTCCTACGAGCAGTACTTC; cdr3_aa: CASSLAWGQGSYEQYF
v_call: TRBV7-2; j_call: TRBJ2-7; d_call: .; clone_size: .; cdr3_nt: TGTGCCAGCAGCTCCCGTGCGGGGCGGGACCGGTCCTACGAGCAGTACTTC; cdr3_aa: CASSSRAGRDRSYEQYF
v_call: TRBV4-3; j_call: TRBJ2-7; d_call: TRBD2; clone_size: .; cdr3_nt: TGCGCCAGCAGCCAAGGACTAGCGGGAGTCTACGAGCAGTACTTC; cdr3_aa: CASSQGLAGVYEQYF
v_call: TRBV18; j_call: TRBJ2-1; d_call: .; clone_size: .; cdr3_nt: TGTGCCAGCTCCCCGAAGGCCAACAGTGAGCAGTTCTTC; cdr3_aa: CASSPKANSEQFF
v_call: TRBV9; j_call: TRBJ2-7; d_call: TRBD1; clone_size: .; cdr3_nt: TGTGCCAGCAGCGCCCGGTCAGACAGGGTTACCTACGAGCAGTACTTC; cdr3_aa: CASSARSDRVTYEQYF
v_call: TRBV7-2; j_call: TRBJ1-1; d_call: .; clone_size: .; cdr3_nt: TGTGCCAGCAGCTTCTACCGGAGGGGAATGAACACTGAAGCTTTCTTT; cdr3_aa: CASSFYRRGMNTEAFF
v_call: TRBV20-1; j_call: TRBJ2-7; d_call: .; clone_size: once; cdr3_nt: TGCAGTGCTAGAGATTCAACCCGGGGGCACTTC; cdr3_aa: CSARDSTRGHF
v_call: TRBV29-1; j_call: TRBJ1-2; d_call: .; clone_size: .; cdr3_nt: TGCAGCGTTGGAGGAGGGTACCATTATGGCTACACCTTC; cdr3_aa: CSVGGGYHYGYTF
v_call: TRBV6-5; j_call: TRBJ2-4; d_call: TRBD1; clone_size: .; cdr3_nt: TGTGCCAGCAGCGGACAGGGCCCGAACATTCAGTACTTC; cdr3_aa: CASSGQGPNIQYF
v_call: TRBV2; j_call: TRBJ2-1; d_call: TRBD2; clone_size: once; cdr3_nt: TGTGCCAGCCAGACTAGCGGGAGCTACAATGAGCAGTTCTTC; cdr3_aa: CASQTSGSYNEQFF
v_call: TRBV5-1; j_call: TRBJ1-2; d_call: .; clone_size: .; cdr3_nt: TGCGCCAGCAGTTATTCCGGGGCCCGCACCCCCGGCTACACCTTC; cdr3_aa: CASSYSGARTPGYTF
v_call: TRBV15; j_call: TRBJ1-2; d_call: .; clone_size: few; cdr3_nt: TGTGCCACCAGCGCCCCAAGGAACTATGGCTACACCTTC; cdr3_aa: CATSAPRNYGYTF
v_call: TRBV19; j_call: TRBJ2-5; d_call: .; clone_size: .; cdr3_nt: TGTGCCAGTAGTATGGCAGGACTCCAAGAGACCCAGTACTTC; cdr3_aa: CASSMAGLQETQYF
v_call: TRBV2; j_call: TRBJ1-2; d_call: .; clone_size: .; cdr3_nt: TGTGCCAGCAGTGGACATGAACCTGGAGGCTACACCTTC; cdr3_aa: CASSGHEPGGYTF
v_call: TRBV28; j_call: TRBJ1-3; d_call: .; clone_size: .; cdr3_nt: TGTGCCAGCACCCGAGGCCTCAGAGCGGGAAACACCATATATTTT; cdr3_aa: CASTRGLRAGNTIYF
v_call: TRBV5-1; j_call: TRBJ1-1; d_call: .; clone_size: .; cdr3_nt: TGCGCCAGCAGCACGGCCAGGGGGAACACTGAAGCTTTCTTT; cdr3_aa: CASSTARGNTEAFF
v_call: TRBV5-1; j_call: TRBJ2-3; d_call: .; clone_size: .; cdr3_nt: TGCGCCAGCAGCTTGAGCCACCTTGGGGGGTCCACAGATACGCAGTATTTT; cdr3_aa: CASSLSHLGGSTDTQYF
v_call: TRBV5-1; j_call: TRBJ1-1; d_call: .; clone_size: .; cdr3_nt: TGCGCCAGCAGCTTGGCAGGCACCAACACTGAAGCTTTCTTT; cdr3_aa: CASSLAGTNTEAFF
v_call: TRBV4-1; j_call: TRBJ2-3; d_call: TRBD2; clone_size: .; cdr3_nt: TGCGCCAGCAGCCAAGATACTAGCGGGACCTCAGATACGCAGTATTTT; cdr3_aa: CASSQDTSGTSDTQYF
v_call: TRBV6-5; j_call: TRBJ1-2; d_call: TRBD1; clone_size: .; cdr3_nt: TGTGCCAGCAGTTACTCGAGACAGGGAGGTGGCTACACCTTC; cdr3_aa: CASSYSRQGGGYTF
v_call: TRBV27; j_call: TRBJ2-7; d_call: TRBD1; clone_size: .; cdr3_nt: TGTGCCAGCAGTAGGACACCGGGACAGGGGTCCTACGAGCAGTACTTC; cdr3_aa: CASSRTPGQGSYEQYF
v_call: TRBV28; j_call: TRBJ1-3; d_call: .; clone_size: .; cdr3_nt: TGTGCCTCCAGACTTCACTCTGGAAACACCATATATTTT; cdr3_aa: CASRLHSGNTIYF
v_call: TRBV7-9; j_call: TRBJ2-3; d_call: .; clone_size: once; cdr3_nt: TGTGCCAGCAGCTTGGGGACTAGCACAGATACGCAGTATTTT; cdr3_aa: CASSLGTSTDTQYF
v_call: TRBV7-9; j_call: TRBJ2-1; d_call: TRBD2; clone_size: .; cdr3_nt: TGTGCCAGCAGCTTCCAAGTTAGCGGGACCTACAATGAGCAGTTCTTC; cdr3_aa: CASSFQVSGTYNEQFF
v_call: TRBV28; j_call: TRBJ1-1; d_call: .; clone_size: few; cdr3_nt: TGTGCCAGCAGTTTAACAGGCAGGGGCAACACTGAAGCTTTCTTT; cdr3_aa: CASSLTGRGNTEAFF
v_call: TRBV2; j_call: TRBJ2-5; d_call: .; clone_size: .; cdr3_nt: TGTGCCAGCAGACTACTCGGGGCTCAAGGGCAAGAGACCCAGTACTTC; cdr3_aa: CASRLLGAQGQETQYF
v_call: TRBV5-1; j_call: TRBJ2-6; d_call: .; clone_size: once; cdr3_nt: TGCGCCAGCAGCTCGGAGACTCCTGGGGCCAACGTCCTGACTTTC; cdr3_aa: CASSSETPGANVLTF
v_call: TRBV6-1; j_call: TRBJ2-7; d_call: .; clone_size: .; cdr3_nt: TGTGCCAGCAGTGAAGAGACAGGATTTAGGTACTTC; cdr3_aa: CASSEETGFRYF
v_call: TRBV19; j_call: TRBJ1-1; d_call: .; clone_size: few; cdr3_nt: TGTGCCAGTAGTATGCTACGCACTGAAGCTTTCTTT; cdr3_aa: CASSMLRTEAFF
v_call: TRBV7-3; j_call: TRBJ2-1; d_call: TRBD2; clone_size: .; cdr3_nt: TGTGCCAGCAGCTCGAGCGGGACTTTCAATGAGCAGTTCTTC; cdr3_aa: CASSSSGTFNEQFF
v_call: TRBV11-2; j_call: TRBJ2-1; d_call: .; clone_size: .; cdr3_nt: TGTGCCAGCAGCTTAGTGGCAGGGCTGCCTAATGAGCAGTTCTTC; cdr3_aa: CASSLVAGLPNEQFF
v_call: TRBV21-1; j_call: TRBJ2-1; d_call: .; clone_size: .; cdr3_nt: TGTGCCAGCAGCAAAGTTCGGAGGGTGGGGATATACAATGAGCAGTTCTTC; cdr3_aa: CASSKVRRVGIYNEQFF
v_call: TRBV18; j_call: TRBJ1-4; d_call: .; clone_size: .; cdr3_nt: TGTGCCAGCTCACCAGGCGGTGGGTTGGATGAAAAACTGTTTTTT; cdr3_aa: CASSPGGGLDEKLFF
v_call: TRBV19; j_call: TRBJ1-1; d_call: .; clone_size: .; cdr3_nt: TGTGCCAGTAGTCCTTCCCTGAACACTGAAGCTTTCTTT; cdr3_aa: CASSPSLNTEAFF
v_call: TRBV30; j_call: TRBJ1-2; d_call: TRBD1; clone_size: .; cdr3_nt: TGTGCCTGGGGACAGGGTGAGAACTATGGCTACACCTTC; cdr3_aa: CAWGQGENYGYTF
v_call: TRBV2; j_call: TRBJ2-2; d_call: TRBD2; clone_size: .; cdr3_nt: TGTGCCAGCTGCCAGCGGGAGCGCCCAGCCTCGGGCACCGGGGAGCTGTTTTTT; cdr3_aa: CASCQRERPASGTGELFF
v_call: TRBV5-1; j_call: TRBJ2-7; d_call: .; clone_size: .; cdr3_nt: TGCGCCAGCAGCCTGGGTAGGTCTGACTACGAGCAGTACTTC; cdr3_aa: CASSLGRSDYEQYF
v_call: TRBV7-2; j_call: TRBJ2-3; d_call: TRBD2; clone_size: .; cdr3_nt: TGTGCCAGCAGCTTAGTTGTAGCGGGAGGGACAGATACGCAGTATTTT; cdr3_aa: CASSLVVAGGTDTQYF
v_call: TRBV5-1; j_call: TRBJ2-5; d_call: .; clone_size: .; cdr3_nt: TGCGCCAGCAGCTTGGACCCGGTCCAAGAGACCCAGTACTTC; cdr3_aa: CASSLDPVQETQYF
v_call: TRBV9; j_call: TRBJ2-5; d_call: .; clone_size: .; cdr3_nt: TGTGCCAGCAGCGTAGAAGGGACAAGCCAAGAGACCCAGTACTTC; cdr3_aa: CASSVEGTSQETQYF
v_call: TRBV4-2; j_call: TRBJ2-1; d_call: .; clone_size: .; cdr3_nt: TGTGCCAGCAGCCAAAGACTGGACTCCTACAATGAGCAGTTCTTC; cdr3_aa: CASSQRLDSYNEQFF
v_call: TRBV7-6; j_call: TRBJ2-1; d_call: TRBD2; clone_size: .; cdr3_nt: TGTGCCAGCAGCTACCATCTAGCGGACTCCTACAATGAGCAGTTCTTC; cdr3_aa: CASSYHLADSYNEQFF